Shown below are 20 T cell receptor beta chains from a single sample sequenced in a study of T cell repertoires in cytomegalovirus infection. Their specific antigens are unknown. TCRdb used MiXCR to reprocess the reads, holding one entry per CDR3 protein. The sample shows roughly 130,000 distinct CDR3 sequences, roughly 25% of them seen only once. Sample: PBMCs, sequenced either directly or after in vitro stimulation (not recorded which). The receptors were gathered from a human donor in good health (CMV status not recorded). Some clones in this sample may be carry-over from other donors' samples.

The sample holds many counts of this clonotype. The CDR3 sequence: CASTETEGTRPRTDTQYF. Here the CDR3 DNA reads TGTGCCAGCACCGAGACAGAGGGGACTAGGCCCCGCACAGATACGCAGTATTTT. The chain has TRBV7-4 and TRBJ2-3; TRBD2 matches at 8 bases. Germline V gene sequence: CDR1 SGHVT, CDR2 SQSDAQ. V gave up 7 bases and J gave up 1 base; unmatched junction bases: 16. The CDR3 spans 18 residues.

In regard to this clonotype: An end of the junction does not agree with germline; a read error may underlie this. The CDR3 loop is CAGSLLAGGTDTQYF. As DNA, the CDR3 is TGCGCCGGCAGCTTGCTAGCGGGAGGCACAGATACGCAGTATTTT. The V gene is TRBV5-1, the J gene TRBJ2-3; 10 bases line up with TRBD2. The CDR3 loop spans 15 amino acids. Germline V gene lookup returns CDR1 SGHRS and CDR2 YFSETQ. The full variable domain, completed using reference TRBV5-1 and TRBJ2-3, is KAGVTQTPRYLIKTRGQQVTLSCSPISGHRSVSWYQQTPGQGLQFLFEYFSETQRNKGNFPGRFSGRQFSNSRSEMNVSTLELGDSALYLCAGSLLAGGTDTQYFGPGTRLTVL.

This clonotype appeared many times. The chain combines TRBV20-1 with TRBJ2-1; 8 bases align to TRBD2. Germline V gene sequence: CDR1 DFQATT, CDR2 SNEGSKA (reference sequence). The CDR3 extends over 16 amino acids. Trimming removed 0 bases from V and 6 bases from J; junction bases left unmatched: 10. DNA of the CDR3: TGCAGTGCTAGAGATGGTTGGACTAGCAGACTCAATGAGCAGTTCTTC. Protein product: CSARDGWTSRLNEQFF.

The chain has TRBV7-6 and TRBJ2-3, with 10 bases fitting TRBD2. The CDR3 runs 16 residues. Unmatched junction bases numbered 9, after V lost 5 bases and J lost 4 bases. From germline, CDR1 is SGHVS and CDR2 FNYEAQ. DNA for the CDR3: TGTGCCAGCAGCGCGAGCGGGAGGGATCAGGCAGATACGCAGTATTTT. As protein: CASSASGRDQADTQYF.

The genes are TRBV7-3 and TRBJ2-1; TRBD2 aligns across 8 bases. The germline CDR1 and CDR2 sequences are SGHTA and FQGTGA. With V trimmed by 4 bases and J by 8 bases, 7 bases remained unmatched. This CDR3 spans 14 amino acids. The CDR3 loop reads CASSWGGGLHEQFF. DNA of the CDR3: TGTGCCAGCAGCTGGGGCGGGGGGCTCCATGAGCAGTTCTTC.

This chain links TRBV10-3 with TRBJ2-1; no reliable D call. Germline assignment: CDR1 ENHRY and CDR2 SYGVKD. The V gene lost 6 bases and the J gene lost 0 bases, with 12 bases spanning the gap. This CDR3 has 15 residues. CDR3 amino acids: CAIRPGRSSYNEQFF. In DNA form, the CDR3 reads TGTGCCATCAGACCCGGACGTAGCTCCTACAATGAGCAGTTCTTC.

CDR3 residues: CASSLLARGEQYF. DNA of the CDR3: TGTGCCAGCAGTCTACTAGCCCGAGGCGAGCAGTACTTC. The rearrangement joins TRBV27 to TRBJ2-7, with a possible D match to TRBD2 (6 bases). The CDR3 is made up of 13 amino acids. Trimming shortened V by 5 bases and J by 6 bases, and 14 bases separated the two germline ends. CDR1 and CDR2 from the germline V gene are MNHEY and SMNVEV (reference sequence).

Ten or more counts support this clonotype. The chain combines TRBV12-3 or TRBV12-4 with TRBJ1-1; D ambiguous. This CDR3 comprises 12 residues. Trimming shortened V by 8 bases and J by 0 bases, and 7 bases separated the two germline ends. DNA for the CDR3: TGTGCCAGCTCCCAGCTGAACACTGAAGCTTTCTTT. This sequence encodes CASSQLNTEAFF.

The V and J genes are TRBV19 and TRBJ1-6; no clear D gene. The V end lost 3 bases, the J end lost 9 bases, and 6 bases lay between the germline ends. The CDR3 spans 12 residues. The germline gives CDR1 LNHDA, CDR2 SQIVND (reference sequence). The CDR3: CASSISISPLHF. DNA of the CDR3: TGTGCCAGTAGTATTTCAATTTCACCCCTCCACTTT. The complete variable domain, with remaining parts taken from reference TRBV19 and TRBJ1-6, reads DGGITQSPKYLFRKEGQNVTLSCEQNLNHDAMYWYRQDPGQGLRLIYYSQIVNDFQKGDIAEGYSVSREKKESFPLTVTSAQKNPTAFYLCASSISISPLHFGNGTRLTVT.

V gene TRBV6-2 or TRBV6-3 combines with J gene TRBJ2-1; TRBD1 is a possible D gene (6 bases). Trimming removed 6 bases at V and 5 bases at J, with 14 bases between. From germline, CDR1 is MNHEY and CDR2 SVGEGT. There are 14 residues in the CDR3. This CDR3 reads CASRRGWDNNEQFF. CDR3 sequence (DNA): TGTGCCAGCAGAAGGGGGTGGGATAACAATGAGCAGTTCTTC.

The chain is built from TRBV19 and TRBJ1-2; the D is unclear. The V gene's germline CDR1 is LNHDA and CDR2 SQIVND (reference sequence). Trimming shortened V by 5 bases and J by 6 bases, and 13 bases separated the two germline ends. CDR3 length: 13 amino acids. The CDR3 is CASSYGSGDGYTF. CDR3 nucleotide sequence: TGTGCCAGTAGTTATGGCAGCGGCGATGGCTACACCTTC.

This clonotype appeared many times. The chain uses TRBV7-8 and TRBJ2-1, with D hard to call. Per germline, CDR1 SGHVS and CDR2 FQNEAQ. The CDR3 extends over 16 amino acids. Trimming took 5 bases from V and 1 from J, leaving 15 bases between them. In DNA form, the CDR3 reads TGTGCCAGCAGCAGTTCTAGGTTAGTATCCTACAATGAGCAGTTCTTC. Its translation: CASSSSRLVSYNEQFF. The full variable domain, completed using reference TRBV7-8 and TRBJ2-1, is GAGVSQSPRYKVAKRGQDVALRCDPISGHVSLFWYQQALGQGPEFLTYFQNEAQLDKSGLPSDRFFAERPEGSVSTLKIQRTQQEDSAVYLCASSSSRLVSYNEQFFGPGTRLTVL.

The CDR3 loop is CASSLQKGDRPQPYSGANVLTF. The CDR3 DNA sequence: TGTGCCAGCAGCTTACAAAAGGGGGACAGGCCACAGCCTTACTCTGGGGCCAACGTCCTGACTTTC. The gene calls are TRBV7-8 and TRBJ2-6; 8 bases match TRBD1. Germline V gives CDR1 SGHVS, CDR2 FQNEAQ. This CDR3 region has 22 residues. Trimming cost V 2 bases and J 0 bases; bases outside gene matches: 18.

This chain connects TRBV6-6 to TRBJ1-5; 9 bases line up with TRBD1. The ends lost 3 bases at V and 1 base at J; junction bases unmatched: 4. This CDR3 region has 16 residues. Germline V gene lookup returns CDR1 MNHNY and CDR2 SVGAGI (reference sequence). The CDR3 region is CASSYGTGTSNQPQHF. CDR3 DNA: TGTGCCAGCAGTTATGGGACAGGGACCAGCAATCAGCCCCAGCATTTT.

The chain couples TRBV29-1 to TRBJ2-3; D is unclear. The germline V gene has CDR1 SQVTM and CDR2 ANQGSEA. V dropped 3 bases and J dropped 3 bases, with 7 bases sitting between them. This CDR3 comprises 12 residues. The CDR3 region is CSVDWGTDTQYF. Here the CDR3 DNA reads TGCAGCGTTGATTGGGGAACAGATACGCAGTATTTT.

The V and J genes are TRBV5-4 and TRBJ2-1; D remains unclear. V shed 4 bases and J shed 0 bases, with 11 bases lying between them. Germline CDR1 is SGHNT and CDR2 is YYREEE (reference sequence). The CDR3 contains 15 residues. DNA of the CDR3: TGTGCCAGCAGCCGCTCGCGAGGCTCCTACAATGAGCAGTTCTTC. It translates to CASSRSRGSYNEQFF.

This chain uses TRBV5-1 with TRBJ2-2; 7 nucleotides align to TRBD2. CDR3 length: 18 residues. V shed 0 bases and J 1 base; nucleotides not matched to a gene: 9. Germline-derived CDR1 and CDR2 are SGHRS and YFSETQ. Written as DNA, the CDR3 is TGCGCCAGCAGCTTGGAAGGATCGGCTAGCGGGAACACCGGGGAGCTGTTTTTT. Translation gives CASSLEGSASGNTGELFF. The entire variable domain, with the rest obtained from reference TRBV5-1 and TRBJ2-2, is as follows: KAGVTQTPRYLIKTRGQQVTLSCSPISGHRSVSWYQQTPGQGLQFLFEYFSETQRNKGNFPGRFSGRQFSNSRSEMNVSTLELGDSALYLCASSLEGSASGNTGELFFGEGSRLTVL.

This clonotype was picked up a small number of times. The gene calls are TRBV11-3 and TRBJ2-1, with D perhaps matching TRBD2 (6 bases). V gave up 0 bases and J gave up 6 bases, with 15 bases separating them. CDR1 SGHNT and CDR2 YENEEA come from the germline V gene. This CDR3 has 16 residues. CDR3 amino acids: CASSLDRLVSGNEQFF. CDR3 sequence (DNA): TGTGCCAGCAGCTTAGATAGACTAGTTTCCGGCAATGAGCAGTTCTTC.

This clonotype has only a few counts. The chain combines TRBV5-4 with TRBJ2-1; D gene uncertain. The germline V gene encodes CDR1 SGHNT and CDR2 YYREEE (reference sequence). V lost 0 bases, J lost 6 bases, and 10 bases lay in between. The CDR3 totals 14 residues. The CDR3 region has the DNA TGTGCCAGCAGCTTGGTCGGCTCCACCAATGAGCAGTTCTTC. It encodes CASSLVGSTNEQFF.

This chain links TRBV27 with TRBJ2-3; maybe TRBD2 (5 bases). V was shortened by 3 bases and J by 6 bases, with 10 bases between the two germline ends. CDR1 is MNHEY, CDR2 SMNVEV, per germline (reference sequence). This CDR3 has 13 amino acids. CDR3 coding DNA: TGTGCCAGCAGTTTCCAGTCGGGGGATACGCAGTATTTT. Protein product: CASSFQSGDTQYF.